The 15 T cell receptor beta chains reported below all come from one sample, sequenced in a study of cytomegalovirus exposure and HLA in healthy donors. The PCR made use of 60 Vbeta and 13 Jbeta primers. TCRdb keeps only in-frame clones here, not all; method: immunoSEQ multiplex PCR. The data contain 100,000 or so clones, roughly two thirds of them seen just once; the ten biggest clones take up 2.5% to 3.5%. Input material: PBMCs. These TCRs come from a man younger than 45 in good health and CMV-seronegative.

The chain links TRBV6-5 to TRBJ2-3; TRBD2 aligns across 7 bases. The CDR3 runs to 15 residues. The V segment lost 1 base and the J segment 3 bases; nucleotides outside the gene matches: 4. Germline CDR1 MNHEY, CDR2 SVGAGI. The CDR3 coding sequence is TGTGCCAGCAGTTACTTAGGCGGGAGAACAGATACGCAGTATTTT. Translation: CASSYLGGRTDTQYF.

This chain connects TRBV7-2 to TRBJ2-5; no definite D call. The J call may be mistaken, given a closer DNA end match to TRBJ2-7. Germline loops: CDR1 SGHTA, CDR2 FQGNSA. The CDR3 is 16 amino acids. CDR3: CASSLFPGKVSYEQYF. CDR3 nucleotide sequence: TGTGCCAGCAGCTTATTTCCGGGTAAAGTCTCCTACGAGCAGTACTTC.

The CDR3 loop reads CASGTWAINFGGVTTEAFF. DNA for the CDR3: TGTGCTAGTGGTACGTGGGCGATCAATTTTGGGGGCGTGACCACTGAAGCTTTCTTT. The chain uses TRBV12-5 and TRBJ1-1; a possible D gene is TRBD1 (6 bases). The CDR3 has 19 residues. Germline V lookup: CDR1 LGHNT, CDR2 FRNRAP. V was pared by 5 bases and J by 4 bases, with 29 bases between.

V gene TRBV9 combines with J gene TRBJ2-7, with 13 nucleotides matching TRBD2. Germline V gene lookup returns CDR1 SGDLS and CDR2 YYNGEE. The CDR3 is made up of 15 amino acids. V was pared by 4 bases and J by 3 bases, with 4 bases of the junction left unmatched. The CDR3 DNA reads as TGTGCCAGCAGCCCACTAGCGGGAGGGAACTACGAGCAGTACTTC. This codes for CASSPLAGGNYEQYF. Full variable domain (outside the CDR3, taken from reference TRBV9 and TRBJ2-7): DSGVTQTPKHLITATGQRVTLRCSPRSGDLSVYWYQQSLDQGLQFLIQYYNGEERAKGNILERFSAQQFPDLHSELNLSSLELGDSALYFCASSPLAGGNYEQYFGPGTRLTVT.

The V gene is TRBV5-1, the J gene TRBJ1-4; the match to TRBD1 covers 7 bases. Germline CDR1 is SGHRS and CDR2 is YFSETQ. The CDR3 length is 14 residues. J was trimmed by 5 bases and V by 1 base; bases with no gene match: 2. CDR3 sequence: CASSLNRGNEKLFF. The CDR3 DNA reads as TGCGCCAGCAGCTTGAACAGGGGAAATGAAAAACTGTTTTTT.

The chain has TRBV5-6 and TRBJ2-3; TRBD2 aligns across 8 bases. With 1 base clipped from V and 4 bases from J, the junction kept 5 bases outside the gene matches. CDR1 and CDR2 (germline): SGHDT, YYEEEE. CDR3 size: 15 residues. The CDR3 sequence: CASSLIGREADTQYF. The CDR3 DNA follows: TGTGCCAGCAGCTTGATAGGGCGGGAGGCAGATACGCAGTATTTT.

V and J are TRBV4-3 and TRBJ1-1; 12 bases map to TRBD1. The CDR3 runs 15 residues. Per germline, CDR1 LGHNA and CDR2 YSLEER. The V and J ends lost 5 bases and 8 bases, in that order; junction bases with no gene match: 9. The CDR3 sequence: CASSFPGQGAGEAFF. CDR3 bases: TGCGCCAGCAGCTTTCCGGGACAGGGGGCCGGCGAAGCTTTCTTT.

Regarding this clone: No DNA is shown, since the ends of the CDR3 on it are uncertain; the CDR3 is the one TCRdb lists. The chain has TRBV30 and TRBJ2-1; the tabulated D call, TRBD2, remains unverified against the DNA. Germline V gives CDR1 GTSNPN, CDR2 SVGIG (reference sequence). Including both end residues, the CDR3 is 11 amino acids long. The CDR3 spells CAWSVGAGNFF.

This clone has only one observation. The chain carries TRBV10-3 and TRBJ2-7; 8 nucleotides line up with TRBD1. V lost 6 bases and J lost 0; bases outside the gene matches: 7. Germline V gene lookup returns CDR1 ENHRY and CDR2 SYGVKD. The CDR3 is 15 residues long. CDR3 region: CAIREGQGSSYEQYF. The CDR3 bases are TGTGCCATCAGGGAAGGACAGGGAAGCTCCTACGAGCAGTACTTC.

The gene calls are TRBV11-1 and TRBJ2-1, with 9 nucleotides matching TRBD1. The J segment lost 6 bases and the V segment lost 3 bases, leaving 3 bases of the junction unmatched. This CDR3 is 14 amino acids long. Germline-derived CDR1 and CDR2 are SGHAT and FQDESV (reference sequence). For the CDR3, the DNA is TGTGCCAGCAGCTTGGGGACAGGGTCCAATGAGCAGTTCTTC. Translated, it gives CASSLGTGSNEQFF.

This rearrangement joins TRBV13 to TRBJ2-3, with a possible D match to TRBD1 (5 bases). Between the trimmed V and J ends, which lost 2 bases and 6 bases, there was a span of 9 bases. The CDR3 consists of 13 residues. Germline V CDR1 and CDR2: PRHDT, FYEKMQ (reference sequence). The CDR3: CASSLLQGDTQYF. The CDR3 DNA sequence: TGTGCCAGCAGCTTATTGCAGGGTGATACGCAGTATTTT.

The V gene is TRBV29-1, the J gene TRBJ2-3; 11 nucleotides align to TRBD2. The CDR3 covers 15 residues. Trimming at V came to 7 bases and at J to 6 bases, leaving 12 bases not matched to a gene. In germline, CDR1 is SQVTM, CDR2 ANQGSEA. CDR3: CSAPGLAAPPDTQYF. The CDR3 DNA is TGCAGCGCCCCGGGACTAGCGGCACCTCCCGATACGCAGTATTTT.

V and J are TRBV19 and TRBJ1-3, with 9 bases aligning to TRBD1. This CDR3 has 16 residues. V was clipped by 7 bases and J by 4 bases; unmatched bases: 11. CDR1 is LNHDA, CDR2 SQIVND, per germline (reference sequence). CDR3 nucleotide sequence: TGTGCCAGTACCGGACCCACAGGGGGCTCCGGAAACACCATATATTTT. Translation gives CASTGPTGGSGNTIYF.

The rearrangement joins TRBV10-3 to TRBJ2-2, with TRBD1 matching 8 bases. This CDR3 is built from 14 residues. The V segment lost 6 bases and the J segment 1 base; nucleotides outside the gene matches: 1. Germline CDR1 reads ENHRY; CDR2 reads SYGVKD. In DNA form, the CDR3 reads TGTGCCATCAGGGGGACAGGGAACACCGGGGAGCTGTTTTTT. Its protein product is CAIRGTGNTGELFF.

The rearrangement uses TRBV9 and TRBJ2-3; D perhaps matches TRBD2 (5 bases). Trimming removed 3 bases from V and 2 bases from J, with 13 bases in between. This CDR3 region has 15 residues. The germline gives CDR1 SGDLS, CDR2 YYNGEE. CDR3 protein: CASSASGVFTDTQYF. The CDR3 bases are TGTGCCAGCAGCGCTTCCGGGGTGTTCACAGATACGCAGTATTTT. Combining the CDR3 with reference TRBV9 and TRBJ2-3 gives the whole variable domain DSGVTQTPKHLITATGQRVTLRCSPRSGDLSVYWYQQSLDQGLQFLIQYYNGEERAKGNILERFSAQQFPDLHSELNLSSLELGDSALYFCASSASGVFTDTQYFGPGTRLTVL.